This is a list of T cell receptor beta chains from one sample in a study of T cell responses to AZD1222 COVID-19 vaccine. The assay was immunoSEQ multiplex PCR, and TCRdb's table has in-frame clones only and misses some. Among 95,000 to 100,000 clones, 80% to 90% were seen once, and the ten largest hold around 9.6%. Source: peripheral blood, taken 28 days after the second AZD1222 dose. These receptors all stem from an adult who received the AZD1222 COVID-19 vaccine. The CDR3 runs from the conserved cysteine through the conserved F or W. D genes are given only for firm matches. Clone size is not always given. Where it is, it says once, few, many or a class for expanded clones.

clone_size | j_call | v_call | d_call | cdr3_nt | cdr3_aa
. | TRBJ1-2 | TRBV2 | TRBD1 | TGTGCCAGCAGTGTGGGACAGGGCGCGTATGGCTACACCTTC | CASSVGQGAYGYTF
once | TRBJ2-5 | TRBV9 | TRBD2 | TGTGCCAGCAGCGTAGGCGCCGGCGCTAGCGGGGTTGGGGAGACCCAGTACTTC | CASSVGAGASGVGETQYF
. | TRBJ2-3 | TRBV28 | . | TGTGCCAGCAGTTTCCCGGGACCGTCTGGCACAGATACGCAGTATTTT | CASSFPGPSGTDTQYF
few | TRBJ1-2 | TRBV27 | . | TGTGCCAGCAGTTTAGGAGGGTTGGGTGGCTACACCTTC | CASSLGGLGGYTF
few | TRBJ1-2 | TRBV7-9 | . | TGTGCCAGCAGCCCCGACACTAGGTATGGCTACACCTTC | CASSPDTRYGYTF
. | TRBJ2-1 | TRBV27 | . | TGTGCCAGCAGTTTGGGCGGGCCATACAATGAGCAGTTCTTC | CASSLGGPYNEQFF
once | TRBJ2-7 | TRBV5-4 | . | TGTGCCAGCAGCGAGGATGCCTACGAGCAGTACTTC | CASSEDAYEQYF
. | TRBJ2-5 | TRBV13 | TRBD2 | TGTGCCAGCAGCACGACGGGGGGAGAGACCCAGTACTTC | CASSTTGGETQYF
. | TRBJ1-4 | TRBV15 | TRBD1 | TGTGCCACCAGCGGGCGGGACAGGTTTAATGAAAAACTGTTTTTT | CATSGRDRFNEKLFF
. | TRBJ1-5 | TRBV4-2 | . | TGTGCCAGCAGCCAAGATCTCAATCAGCCCCAGCATTTT | CASSQDLNQPQHF
. | TRBJ1-1 | TRBV30 | . | TGTGCCTGGAGTGTAGCCACGAACACTGAAGCTTTCTTT | CAWSVATNTEAFF
. | TRBJ2-6 | TRBV6-1 | . | TGTGCCAGCAGTGAAGCCGGGGCGGCTGGGGCCAACGTCCTGACTTTC | CASSEAGAAGANVLTF
. | TRBJ2-3 | TRBV18 | . | TGTGCCAGCTCTCTTCTCCGGGGGAACACAGATACGCAGTATTTT | CASSLLRGNTDTQYF
. | TRBJ2-3 | TRBV6-1 | TRBD2 | TGTGCCAGCAGTGAGCGGGGGGGCTCTCTTGCAGATACGCAGTATTTT | CASSERGGSLADTQYF
. | TRBJ1-1 | TRBV7-2 | . | TGTGCCAGCAGATATAACAAGAACACTGAAGCTTTCTTT | CASRYNKNTEAFF
. | TRBJ2-2 | TRBV10-3 | TRBD2 | TGTGCCATCAGTGAACTAGCGGGTCCGAACACCGGGGAGCTGTTTTTT | CAISELAGPNTGELFF
. | TRBJ1-2 | TRBV10-3 | . | TGTGCCATCAAGGTTGGATATGGCTACACCTTC | CAIKVGYGYTF
few | TRBJ1-6 | TRBV30 | TRBD1 | TGTGCCTGGAGTGTAGGGACAGGGAGTAATTCACCCCTCCACTTT | CAWSVGTGSNSPLHF
. | TRBJ2-1 | TRBV5-4 | TRBD1 | TGTGCCAGCAGTGTAGGGACAGGGAGTTATGAGCAGTTCTTC | CASSVGTGSYEQFF